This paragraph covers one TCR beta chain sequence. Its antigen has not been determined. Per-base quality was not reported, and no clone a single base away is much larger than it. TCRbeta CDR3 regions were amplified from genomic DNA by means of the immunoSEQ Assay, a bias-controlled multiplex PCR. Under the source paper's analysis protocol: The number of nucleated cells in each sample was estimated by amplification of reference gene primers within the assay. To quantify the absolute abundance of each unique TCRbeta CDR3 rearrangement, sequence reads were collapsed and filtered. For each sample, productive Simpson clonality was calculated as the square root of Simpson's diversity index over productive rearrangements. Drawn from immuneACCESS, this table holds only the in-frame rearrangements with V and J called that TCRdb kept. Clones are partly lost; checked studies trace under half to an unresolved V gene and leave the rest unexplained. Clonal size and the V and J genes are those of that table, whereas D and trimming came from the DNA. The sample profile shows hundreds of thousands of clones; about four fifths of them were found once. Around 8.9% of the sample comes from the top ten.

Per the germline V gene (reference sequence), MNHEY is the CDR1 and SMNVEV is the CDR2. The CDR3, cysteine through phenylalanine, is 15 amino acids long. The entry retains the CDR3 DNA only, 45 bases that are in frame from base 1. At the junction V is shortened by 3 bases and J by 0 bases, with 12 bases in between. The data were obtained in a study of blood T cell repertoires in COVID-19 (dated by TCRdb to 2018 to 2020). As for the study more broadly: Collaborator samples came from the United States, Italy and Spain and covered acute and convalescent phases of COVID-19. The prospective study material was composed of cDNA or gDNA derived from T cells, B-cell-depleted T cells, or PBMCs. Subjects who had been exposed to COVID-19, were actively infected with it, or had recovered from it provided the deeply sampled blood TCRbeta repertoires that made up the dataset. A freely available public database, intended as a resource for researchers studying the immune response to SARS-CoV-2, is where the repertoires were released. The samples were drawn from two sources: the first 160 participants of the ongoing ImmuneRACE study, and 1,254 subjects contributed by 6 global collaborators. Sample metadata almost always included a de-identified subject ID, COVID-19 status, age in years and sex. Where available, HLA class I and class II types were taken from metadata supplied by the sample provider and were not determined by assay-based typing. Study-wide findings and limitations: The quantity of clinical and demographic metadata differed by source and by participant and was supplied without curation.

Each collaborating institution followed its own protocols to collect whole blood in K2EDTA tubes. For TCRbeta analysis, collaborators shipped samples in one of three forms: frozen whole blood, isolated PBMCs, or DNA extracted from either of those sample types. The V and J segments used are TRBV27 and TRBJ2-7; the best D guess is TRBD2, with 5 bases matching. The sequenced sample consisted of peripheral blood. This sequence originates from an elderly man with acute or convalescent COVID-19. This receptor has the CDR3 CASSFQRPSSYEQYF. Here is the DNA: TGTGCCAGCAGTTTCCAGCGGCCTAGCTCCTACGAGCAGTACTTC.